This T cell receptor (beta chain) was recovered during a study of blood T cell repertoires in COVID-19. Whole-study context: The origin of the acute and convalescent COVID-19 samples was the United States, Italy and Spain. T cells, B-cell-depleted T cells, or PBMCs supplied cDNA or gDNA.

In the authors' workflow: Amplifying reference gene primers gave estimates of nucleated cell counts. Produced via immunoSEQ multiplex PCR; TCRdb's table is partial and in-frame only. V, J and clone size derive from that table, while D and trimming were established from the DNA sequence. Among approximately 46,000 clones listed, around 82% were seen once. This clone appeared a single time. The CDR3 covers 13 residues. V was cut by 6 bases and J by 9 bases, with 15 bases left in between. Germline CDR1 is ENHRY and CDR2 is SYGVKD. The chain employs TRBV10-3 and TRBJ2-1; the D is unclear. What was sequenced was peripheral blood. The receptor was derived from a woman aged 60 to 75 with acute or convalescent COVID-19. The chain's CDR3 is CAIRGPSSSEQFF. CDR3 in DNA: TGTGCCATCAGGGGTCCAAGTAGCTCTGAGCAGTTCTTC.